The clone carrying this T cell receptor beta chain has only one observation. This specimen comes from a study of Ad26.COV2.S vaccination and SARS-CoV-2 variants. Treatment specified: 15 to 20 received Ad26.COV2.S at low or high dose, single or two shots; a few received placebo; per-sample allocation not given. The samples date from day 63 after the first vaccine or placebo injection. With V trimmed by 3 bases and J by 4 bases, 12 bases remained unmatched. This CDR3 contains 17 residues. Per the germline V gene, CDR1 is SGHNT and CDR2 is YYREEE (reference sequence). Sequenced by immunoSEQ multiplex PCR; TCRdb stores in-frame clones only, minus some. The table shows around 340,000 clones, with 70% to 90% occurring only once.

Sequencing was performed on peripheral blood, taken in a trial of Ad26.COV2.S vaccine versus placebo. This receptor was obtained from a person between 18 and 60 years old who received the Ad26.COV2.S COVID-19 vaccine or a placebo. The rearrangement links TRBV5-4 to TRBJ1-2; 10 positions match TRBD1. The CDR3 sequence is CASSSGDATGGVYGYTF. The CDR3 DNA sequence: TGTGCCAGCAGCTCGGGTGATGCGACAGGGGGCGTCTATGGCTACACCTTC. The full variable domain, in which reference TRBV5-4 and TRBJ1-2 provide the parts outside the CDR3, is ETGVTQSPTHLIKTRGQQVTLRCSSQSGHNTVSWYQQALGQGPQFIFQYYREEENGRGNFPPRFSGLQFPNYSSELNVNALELDDSALYLCASSSGDATGGVYGYTFGSGTRLTVV.